A selection of T cell receptor beta chains follows, all from one sample in a study of T cells in Graves' hyperthyroidism and ophthalmopathy. Each CDR3 protein gets one entry after TCRdb re-called the multiplex PCR reads with MiXCR. The sample lists roughly 500,000 distinct CDR3 sequences, approximately 44% occurring once. Source material: peripheral blood or thyroid tissue (not recorded which). The receptors derive from an adult woman with Graves' disease, either hyperthyroidism or ophthalmopathy (not recorded which). CDR3s include the opening cysteine and the closing phenylalanine or tryptophan. A D gene is named only where the DNA matches it firmly.

j_call: TRBJ1-5
v_call: TRBV5-1
d_call: TRBD1
cdr3_aa: CASSLETGMETQHF

j_call: TRBJ2-5
v_call: TRBV10-2
d_call: .
cdr3_aa: CASSGGLLQETQYF

j_call: TRBJ1-5
v_call: TRBV12-3/TRBV12-4
d_call: .
cdr3_aa: CASMKGNQPQHF

j_call: TRBJ2-5
v_call: TRBV15
d_call: TRBD2
cdr3_aa: CATSSLRLAGQETQYF

j_call: TRBJ1-1
v_call: TRBV7-9
d_call: .
cdr3_aa: CASSFPGSKAFF

j_call: TRBJ2-7
v_call: TRBV5-1
d_call: TRBD1
cdr3_aa: CASRETGNEQYF

j_call: TRBJ1-5
v_call: TRBV11-2
d_call: TRBD1
cdr3_aa: CASSLESRQGGQPQHF

j_call: TRBJ1-6
v_call: TRBV10-3
d_call: TRBD1
cdr3_aa: CAISEWSGGKSPLHF

j_call: TRBJ1-5
v_call: TRBV5-1
d_call: .
cdr3_aa: CASSLSGLGQPQHF

j_call: TRBJ1-2
v_call: TRBV12-3/TRBV12-4
d_call: .
cdr3_aa: CASSPQTAGYGYTF

j_call: TRBJ2-7
v_call: TRBV5-1
d_call: .
cdr3_aa: CASSITGELYF

j_call: TRBJ1-1
v_call: TRBV24-1
d_call: TRBD1
cdr3_aa: CATSDSRGGNTEAFF

j_call: TRBJ1-1
v_call: TRBV12-3/TRBV12-4
d_call: .
cdr3_aa: CASRPGSEGNTEAFF

j_call: TRBJ2-6
v_call: TRBV10-3
d_call: TRBD1
cdr3_aa: CAVQGAGTGANVLTF

j_call: TRBJ2-3
v_call: TRBV20-1
d_call: .
cdr3_aa: CSARELGQPAFTDTQYF

j_call: TRBJ2-7
v_call: TRBV2
d_call: .
cdr3_aa: CDRVAVVYEQYF

j_call: TRBJ1-3
v_call: TRBV2
d_call: .
cdr3_aa: CASSTSGNTIYF

j_call: TRBJ1-2
v_call: TRBV9
d_call: TRBD1
cdr3_aa: CASSKGTATNYGYTF

j_call: TRBJ1-1
v_call: TRBV9
d_call: .
cdr3_aa: CASSGSNTGTEAFF

j_call: TRBJ2-7
v_call: TRBV7-9
d_call: TRBD1
cdr3_aa: CASSSSTGGYEQYF

j_call: TRBJ2-7
v_call: TRBV15
d_call: TRBD1
cdr3_aa: CATAGVGTVSYEQYF

j_call: TRBJ1-1
v_call: TRBV5-1
d_call: .
cdr3_aa: CASSLGLDSNTEAFF

j_call: TRBJ2-1
v_call: TRBV13
d_call: TRBD1
cdr3_aa: CASSSGTGINYEQFF

j_call: TRBJ1-2
v_call: TRBV9
d_call: TRBD1
cdr3_aa: CASSALRTGGNCGYTF

j_call: TRBJ2-6
v_call: TRBV12-3/TRBV12-4
d_call: .
cdr3_aa: CASSFALPPNVLTF

j_call: TRBJ2-7
v_call: TRBV30
d_call: .
cdr3_aa: CAWSRDSSYEQYF

j_call: TRBJ2-7
v_call: TRBV2
d_call: .
cdr3_aa: CASSAAPYEQYF

j_call: TRBJ2-2
v_call: TRBV12-3/TRBV12-4
d_call: TRBD2
cdr3_aa: CASSFSGRASGELFF

j_call: TRBJ2-7
v_call: TRBV19
d_call: TRBD2
cdr3_aa: CATKAGLYEQYF

j_call: TRBJ1-2
v_call: TRBV5-1
d_call: .
cdr3_aa: CASSYLDGTNYGYTF

j_call: TRBJ1-2
v_call: TRBV20-1
d_call: TRBD1
cdr3_aa: CSPTGQARPNYGYTF

j_call: TRBJ2-7
v_call: TRBV29-1
d_call: TRBD1
cdr3_aa: CSVMGQDDEQYF

j_call: TRBJ2-5
v_call: TRBV6-5
d_call: .
cdr3_aa: CASRHETQYF

j_call: TRBJ2-7
v_call: TRBV10-3
d_call: .
cdr3_aa: CAISEGLGLTRQYF

j_call: TRBJ2-7
v_call: TRBV7-2
d_call: .
cdr3_aa: CASSLVHDYEQYF

j_call: TRBJ2-5
v_call: TRBV10-3
d_call: .
cdr3_aa: CAISETGLAEKYF

j_call: TRBJ2-5
v_call: TRBV6-6
d_call: .
cdr3_aa: CASSPSGRAQETQYF

j_call: TRBJ2-2
v_call: TRBV29-1
d_call: .
cdr3_aa: CSVDHGSGELFF

j_call: TRBJ1-1
v_call: TRBV19
d_call: .
cdr3_aa: CASSKFISPGRVGTEAFF

j_call: TRBJ1-3
v_call: TRBV13
d_call: .
cdr3_aa: CASSTRAYGNTIYF

j_call: TRBJ1-5
v_call: TRBV10-3
d_call: TRBD1
cdr3_aa: CAIGRQGRGQPQHF

j_call: TRBJ1-1
v_call: TRBV2
d_call: TRBD1
cdr3_aa: CASSYVGQVSEAFF

j_call: TRBJ1-4
v_call: TRBV20-1
d_call: .
cdr3_aa: CSAFRQPTNEKLFF

j_call: TRBJ1-2
v_call: TRBV25-1
d_call: TRBD1
cdr3_aa: CASRDRSRGYTF

j_call: TRBJ1-5
v_call: TRBV20-1
d_call: TRBD1
cdr3_aa: CSARTGTGAHNQPQHF

j_call: TRBJ2-7
v_call: TRBV6-2/TRBV6-3
d_call: .
cdr3_aa: CASSSGRHYEQYF

j_call: TRBJ2-1
v_call: TRBV7-9
d_call: TRBD1
cdr3_aa: CASSRNLRDRDNEQFF

j_call: TRBJ1-6
v_call: TRBV5-1
d_call: TRBD1
cdr3_aa: CASSLDRGGSPLHF

j_call: TRBJ2-5
v_call: TRBV20-1
d_call: TRBD2
cdr3_aa: CSARREGGQPQYF

j_call: TRBJ1-2
v_call: TRBV2
d_call: TRBD1
cdr3_aa: CASSERRRGRGETF

j_call: TRBJ1-3
v_call: TRBV14
d_call: TRBD1
cdr3_aa: CASSLLGGLSGNTIYF

j_call: TRBJ1-2
v_call: TRBV19
d_call: .
cdr3_aa: CASSTDSGIYGYTF